Listed here are 14 T cell receptor beta chains from one sample, sequenced in a study of blood T cells in healthy people across ages. The authors ran a second PCR of about 7 to 11 cycles using a sample-barcoded 5' primer and a J-beta primer mix. Each CDR3 protein gets one entry after TCRdb re-called the 5' RACE reads with MiXCR. Of roughly 2 million distinct CDR3 sequences detected, just under 50% appear once; the ten largest clones hold 2% to 2.5%. Input material: blood. The receptors originated from a woman in her thirties or forties in good health.

The chain couples TRBV15 to TRBJ2-3; D is unresolved. This CDR3 spans 15 amino acids. CDR1 and CDR2 from the germline V gene are LNHNV and YYDKDF (reference sequence). Trimming shortened V by 0 bases and J by 0 bases, and 7 bases separated the two germline ends. CDR3 nucleotide sequence: TGTGCCACCAGCAGAGATGGCGGCAGCACAGATACGCAGTATTTT. Translating gives CATSRDGGSTDTQYF.

This clonotype occurred a few times. V gene TRBV20-1 combines with J gene TRBJ1-2, with TRBD1 identical over 11 bases. Germline CDR1 and CDR2: DFQATT and SNEGSKA (reference sequence). V trimming: 6 bases; J trimming: 6 bases; junction bases outside the gene matches: 9. This CDR3 comprises 14 residues. CDR3 DNA: TGCAGTGCCCCTAGGGGGGACAGGGGGAATGGCTACACCTTC. It codes for CSAPRGDRGNGYTF.

This clonotype was seen more than once but under ten times. V gene TRBV20-1 combines with J gene TRBJ2-7; D gene ambiguous. The J call is doubtful: the DNA matches TRBJ2-5 better. Germline values: CDR1 DFQATT, CDR2 SNEGSKA (reference sequence). The length of the CDR3 is 13 residues. CDR3 DNA: TGCAGTGCTAGAGTTAATGTGGGGGAGACCCAGTACTTC. It yields the protein CSARVNVGETQYF.

The rearrangement uses TRBV10-1 and TRBJ2-1, with 14 bases lining up with TRBD2. Germline lookup yields CDR1 WNHNN and CDR2 SYGVQD (reference sequence). V lost 3 bases, J lost 8 bases, and 15 bases stayed unmatched. This CDR3 region has 19 residues. This CDR3 is CASSELLMRTSGGTDEQFF. Written as DNA, the CDR3 is TGCGCCAGCAGTGAATTGCTAATGCGGACTAGCGGGGGGACGGATGAGCAGTTCTTC.

Details on this clonotype: Its ends do not fully match the called genes, so a read error is possible. The chain joins TRBV15 to TRBJ2-1; maybe TRBD1 (6 bases). Looked up from germline, CDR1 is LNHNV and CDR2 is YYDKDF (reference sequence). CDR3 size: 14 residues. This CDR3 reads CATSRVWGLNERFF. The CDR3, as DNA: TGTGCCACCAGCAGAGTATGGGGGCTGAATGAGCGGTTCTTC. Variable domain in full (rest from reference TRBV15 and TRBJ2-1): DAMVIQNPRYQVTQFGKPVTLSCSQTLNHNVMYWYQQKSSQAPKLLFHYYDKDFNNEADTPDNFQSRRPNTSFCFLDIRSPGLGDTAMYLCATSRVWGLNERFFGPGTRLTVL.

This clonotype has just one count. CDR3 protein: CASSQEAGDNEQYF. For the CDR3, the DNA is TGTGCCAGCAGCCAAGAGGCGGGGGACAATGAGCAGTACTTC. The chain links TRBV3-1 to TRBJ2-7, with D maybe TRBD2 (7 bases). The CDR3 extends over 14 amino acids. Germline V gives CDR1 LGHDT, CDR2 YNNKEL (reference sequence). Trimming pared 0 bases from V and 7 bases from J, leaving 13 bases between.

The chain uses TRBV6-2 or TRBV6-3 and TRBJ2-3; 7 positions match TRBD2. V lost 2 bases and J lost 1; bases outside the gene matches: 15. This CDR3 contains 19 residues. CDR1 MNHEY and CDR2 SVGEGT come from the germline V gene. CDR3: CASSYIQMTSSYRTDTQYF. CDR3 bases: TGTGCCAGCAGTTACATCCAAATGACTAGCTCCTACCGCACAGATACGCAGTATTTT.

This clonotype was seen more than once but under ten times. The CDR3 reads CSAMGQLKNIQYF. For the CDR3, the DNA is TGCAGCGCCATGGGACAGCTCAAAAACATTCAGTACTTC. The V and J genes are TRBV29-1 and TRBJ2-4, with TRBD1 matching over 7 bases. The CDR3 contains 13 residues. Trimming removed 7 bases from V and 3 bases from J; junction bases left unmatched: 6. CDR1 SQVTM and CDR2 ANQGSEA come from the germline V gene.

The chain couples TRBV5-1 to TRBJ2-1, with 11 positions matching TRBD2. The CDR3 is 15 amino acids. V lost 1 base to trimming and J lost 6 bases; unmatched junction nucleotides: 3. Per the germline V gene, CDR1 is SGHRS and CDR2 is YFSETQ. CDR3 coding DNA: TGCGCCAGCAGCTTGACTAGCGGGGGAACCAATGAGCAGTTCTTC. Its translation: CASSLTSGGTNEQFF. The full variable domain, completed using reference TRBV5-1 and TRBJ2-1, is KAGVTQTPRYLIKTRGQQVTLSCSPISGHRSVSWYQQTPGQGLQFLFEYFSETQRNKGNFPGRFSGRQFSNSRSEMNVSTLELGDSALYLCASSLTSGGTNEQFFGPGTRLTVL.

In this sample, this clonotype turned up a few times. This chain joins TRBV27 and TRBJ2-5, with D tentatively TRBD1 (5 bases). This CDR3 has 17 amino acids. The V gene's germline CDR1 is MNHEY and CDR2 SMNVEV (reference sequence). Trimming took off 5 bases at V and 2 bases at J, with 21 bases between the two ends. For the CDR3, the DNA is TGTGCCAGCAGTACAGGTTTGGGGTTAGCCCAACAAGAGACCCAGTACTTC. Translating it yields CASSTGLGLAQQETQYF.

The V gene is TRBV4-3, the J gene TRBJ1-2; 8 positions agree with TRBD1. V was pared by 3 bases and J by 7 bases, with 4 bases of the junction left unmatched. The CDR3 loop spans 13 amino acids. The germline V gene encodes CDR1 LGHNA and CDR2 YSLEER. The CDR3 reads CASSHTGGAGYTF. CDR3 coding DNA: TGCGCCAGCAGCCACACAGGGGGTGCTGGCTACACCTTC.

A few counts support this clonotype. The chain carries TRBV28 and TRBJ1-4; TRBD1 matches 10 bases. The length of the CDR3 is 14 residues. CDR1 MDHEN and CDR2 SYDVKM come from the germline V gene. V shed 7 bases, J shed 7 bases, and the junction held 6 bases outside the gene matches. The CDR3 here is CASTTGGWGEKLFF. DNA of the CDR3: TGTGCCAGCACGACAGGGGGCTGGGGTGAAAAACTGTTTTTT.

The chain combines TRBV7-8 with TRBJ1-2; D is unresolved. Trimming pared 2 bases from V and 0 bases from J, leaving 10 bases between. Germline V gives CDR1 SGHVS, CDR2 FQNEAQ. This CDR3 contains 15 residues. CDR3 sequence: CASSLRVQTNYGYTF. CDR3 nucleotide sequence: TGTGCCAGCAGCTTACGGGTGCAGACTAACTATGGCTACACCTTC.

The rearrangement joins TRBV5-8 to TRBJ2-5; D gene ambiguous. The CDR3 has 14 amino acids. Trimming removed 0 bases from V and 1 base from J, with 7 bases in between. CDR1 is SGHTS and CDR2 is YDEGEE in the germline V gene. CDR3 DNA: TGTGCCAGCAGCTTGGCCGACCTCCAAGAGACCCAGTACTTC. This translates into CASSLADLQETQYF.